This TCR beta chain stems from a study of CD8 T cells in Susac syndrome. The CDR3 has 13 amino acids. The germline V and J ends were trimmed by 2 bases and 7 bases, with 12 bases remaining between them. The germline gives CDR1 SGHDT, CDR2 YYEEEE. TCR beta sequences were obtained from blood CD8+ and CD4+ T cells. The RNA, about 0.45 to 1 ug, was put through reverse transcription using random hexamers. TCRdb fed the immunoSEQ multiplex PCR reads into MiXCR, producing one record per CDR3 protein. The sample has about 150,000 distinct CDR3 sequences, over 95% seen once. The specimen sequenced was CD8+ T cells from PBMCs. The chain carries TRBV5-6 and TRBJ1-2, with D possibly TRBD1 on 5 matching bases. The sequence was obtained from a human donor with multiple sclerosis. As DNA, the CDR3 is TGTGCCAGCAGCTTCGAGGGGAGGGGTGGCTACACCTTC. Translated, it gives CASSFEGRGGYTF.